This T cell receptor (beta chain) is drawn from a study of blood T cell repertoires in COVID-19. Study background: The United States, Italy and Spain were the sources of the acute and convalescent COVID-19 samples.

Authors' methods: It was from reference gene primer amplification that nucleated cell counts were estimated. This table comes from immunoSEQ multiplex PCR, and its TCRdb copy is limited to in-frame clones, with some not included. V and J calls and clone size are copied from that table; D and trimming were computed from the DNA. Of under 300,000 clones listed, approximately 87% are singletons. After removal of 4 bases from V and 3 bases from J, the junction contained 5 bases not matched to a gene. Germline V gene sequence: CDR1 SGHNT, CDR2 YYREEE (reference sequence). CDR3 length: 14 residues. The receptor was isolated from a man aged 60-69 years with acute or convalescent COVID-19. The material sequenced was peripheral blood. This sequence joins TRBV5-4 and TRBJ2-7, with 9 bases fitting TRBD2. CDR3 bases: TGTGCCAGCAGCCCGGGACTAGCTGTCTACGAGCAGTACTTC. Translation: CASSPGLAVYEQYF.